This TCR beta chain comes out of a study of T-cell reconstitution after alpha-beta-depleted transplantation in children. Unique molecular identifiers were used to barcode this TCRbeta library. TCRdb reanalysed the PCR reads using MiXCR and keeps one entry per CDR3 protein. The sample lists around 600,000 distinct CDR3 sequences; roughly a tenth were seen once. CDR3 length: 16 residues. The germline CDR1 and CDR2 sequences are SGHRS and YFSETQ. The V segment lost 1 base and the J segment 3 bases; nucleotides outside the gene matches: 9. This TCR was sampled from a human donor who donated a stem cell graft to a child with acute myeloid leukemia. This sample comprised PBMCs from the stem cell graft donor, obtained from the stem cell graft. V gene TRBV5-1 combines with J gene TRBJ2-7, with 8 positions matching TRBD2. The CDR3 nucleotides are TGCGCCAGCAGCTTGTTTATTAGCGGGACCCTCTACGAGCAGTACTTC. It encodes CASSLFISGTLYEQYF.